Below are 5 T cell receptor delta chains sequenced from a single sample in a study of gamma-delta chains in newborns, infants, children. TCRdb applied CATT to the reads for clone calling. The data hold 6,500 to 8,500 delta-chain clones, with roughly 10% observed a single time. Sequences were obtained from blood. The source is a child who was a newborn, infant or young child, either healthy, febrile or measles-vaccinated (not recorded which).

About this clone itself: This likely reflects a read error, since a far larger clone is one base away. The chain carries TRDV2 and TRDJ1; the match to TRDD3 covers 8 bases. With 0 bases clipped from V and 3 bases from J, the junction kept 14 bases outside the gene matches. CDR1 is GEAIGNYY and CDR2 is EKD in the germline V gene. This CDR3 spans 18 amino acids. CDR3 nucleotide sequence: TGTGCCTGTGACACCGGGAAACTACCGGGGGATAGACCCGATAAACTCATCTTT. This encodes CACDTGKLPGDRPDKLIF.

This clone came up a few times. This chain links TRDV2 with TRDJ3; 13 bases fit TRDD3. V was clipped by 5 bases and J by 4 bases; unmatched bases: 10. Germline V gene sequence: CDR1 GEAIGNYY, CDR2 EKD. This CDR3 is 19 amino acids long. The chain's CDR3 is CACVPVLGDTRWDTRQMFF. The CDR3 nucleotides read TGTGCCTGTGTCCCTGTACTGGGGGATACGAGGTGGGACACCCGACAGATGTTTTTC.

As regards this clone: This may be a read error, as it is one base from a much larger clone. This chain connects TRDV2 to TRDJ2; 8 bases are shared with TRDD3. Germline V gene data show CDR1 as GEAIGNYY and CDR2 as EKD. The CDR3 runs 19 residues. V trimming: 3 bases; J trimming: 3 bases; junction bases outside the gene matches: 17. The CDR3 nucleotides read TGTGCCTGTGACCCCCTCGTACTGGGGGGTACGCGAATGACAGCACAACTCTTCTTT. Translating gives CACDPLVLGGTRMTAQLFF.

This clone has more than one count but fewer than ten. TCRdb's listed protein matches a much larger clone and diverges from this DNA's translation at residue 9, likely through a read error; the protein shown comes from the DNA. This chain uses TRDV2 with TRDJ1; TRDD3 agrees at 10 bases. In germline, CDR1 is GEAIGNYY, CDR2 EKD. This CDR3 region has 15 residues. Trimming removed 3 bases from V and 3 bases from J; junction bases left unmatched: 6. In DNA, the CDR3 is TGTGCCTGTGACCTACTGGGGGATGCTTCCGATAAACTCATCTTT. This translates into CACDLLGDASDKLIF.

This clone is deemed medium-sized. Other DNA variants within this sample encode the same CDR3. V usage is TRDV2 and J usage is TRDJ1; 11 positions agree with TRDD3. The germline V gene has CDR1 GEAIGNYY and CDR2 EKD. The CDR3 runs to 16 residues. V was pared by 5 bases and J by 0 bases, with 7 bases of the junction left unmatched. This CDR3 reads CACAELGDRYTDKLIF. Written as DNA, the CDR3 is TGTGCCTGTGCCGAACTGGGGGATAGGTACACCGATAAACTCATCTTT.